This T cell receptor beta chain was sequenced during a study of cytomegalovirus exposure and HLA in healthy donors. Findings and caveats of the study: In a later analysis, a missense DCLRE1C variant was linked to TCR beta V- and J-gene trimming. Earlier analysis yielded a pattern in which most TCR beta V segments were productive about 87% or about 30% of the time.

The PCR ran on 60 Vbeta and 13 Jbeta primers. Profiling relied on immunoSEQ multiplex PCR, and the TCRdb table lists in-frame clones only, not all of them. Here the sample spans roughly 200,000 clones, about three quarters being singletons. In regard to this clone: Its antigen is still unknown.

V dropped 0 bases and J dropped 16 bases, with 15 bases sitting between them. CDR1 and CDR2 from the germline V gene are MNHNS and SASEGT. The CDR3 length is 13 residues. The specimen sequenced was PBMCs. This chain connects TRBV6-1 to TRBJ2-2; possible D gene TRBD1, 5 bases. The TCR was taken from a man aged 35 to 55 in good health and CMV-seronegative. The CDR3 is CASSEAGQRYGFF. The DNA of the CDR3 is TGTGCCAGCAGTGAAGCGGGGCAGCGATACGGGTTTTTT.